A few counts support the clone carrying this T cell receptor (beta chain). Researchers divided each subset's genomic DNA evenly across several immunoSEQ plates. The protocol was immunoSEQ multiplex PCR, while the TCRdb copy is restricted to in-frame clones and leaves out a portion. The data contain roughly 2.6 million clones, 90% to 95% of them singletons. The sample is drawn from a study of shared clonotypes between healthy human individuals. CDR1 and CDR2 (germline): KGHSH, LQKENI. The V end was cut by 2 bases, the J end by 4 bases, with 8 bases between. CDR3 length equals 13 residues. A CD45RA+ naive subset and a CD45RA-negative memory subset were split from CD4+ cells.

This chain links TRBV18 with TRBJ1-2; D is unclear. Sequencing was carried out using naive CD4+ T cells sorted from blood. Stated subset: CD45RA+ positively selected. The source of this sequence is a man aged 18 to 30 in good health. CDR3 sequence reads: CASSPGGLYGYTF. CDR3 sequence (DNA): TGTGCCAGCTCACCAGGCGGGCTCTATGGCTACACCTTC.